This entry lists 2 T cell receptor beta chains sequenced from one sample in a study of blood T cell repertoires in COVID-19. Profiled with immunoSEQ multiplex PCR; TCRdb holds only in-frame clones, not every one. This table holds about 160,000 clones, around 84% found once. Sequenced: peripheral blood. The origin of the receptors is a woman in her forties or fifties with COVID-19, enrolled during active disease.

The chain is built from TRBV4-2 and TRBJ1-6; 7 bases are a match to TRBD1. CDR3 length: 16 amino acids. Germline CDR1 LGHNA, CDR2 YNFKEQ. Trimming took 5 bases from V and 0 from J; bases not matched to a gene: 4. The CDR3 DNA is TGTGCCAGCAGCTACAGGGGAAGCTCCTATAATTCACCCCTCCACTTT. Its protein is CASSYRGSSYNSPLHF.

This clone appeared a single time. This chain joins TRBV7-2 and TRBJ2-5; 11 bases line up with TRBD2. The CDR3 runs to 16 residues. With V trimmed by 1 base and J by 4 bases, 5 bases remained unmatched. The germline gives CDR1 SGHTA, CDR2 FQGNSA. The CDR3 DNA is TGTGCCAGCAGCTTAGTAGCGGGGGGGCCTGGAGAGACCCAGTACTTC. Residues: CASSLVAGGPGETQYF.